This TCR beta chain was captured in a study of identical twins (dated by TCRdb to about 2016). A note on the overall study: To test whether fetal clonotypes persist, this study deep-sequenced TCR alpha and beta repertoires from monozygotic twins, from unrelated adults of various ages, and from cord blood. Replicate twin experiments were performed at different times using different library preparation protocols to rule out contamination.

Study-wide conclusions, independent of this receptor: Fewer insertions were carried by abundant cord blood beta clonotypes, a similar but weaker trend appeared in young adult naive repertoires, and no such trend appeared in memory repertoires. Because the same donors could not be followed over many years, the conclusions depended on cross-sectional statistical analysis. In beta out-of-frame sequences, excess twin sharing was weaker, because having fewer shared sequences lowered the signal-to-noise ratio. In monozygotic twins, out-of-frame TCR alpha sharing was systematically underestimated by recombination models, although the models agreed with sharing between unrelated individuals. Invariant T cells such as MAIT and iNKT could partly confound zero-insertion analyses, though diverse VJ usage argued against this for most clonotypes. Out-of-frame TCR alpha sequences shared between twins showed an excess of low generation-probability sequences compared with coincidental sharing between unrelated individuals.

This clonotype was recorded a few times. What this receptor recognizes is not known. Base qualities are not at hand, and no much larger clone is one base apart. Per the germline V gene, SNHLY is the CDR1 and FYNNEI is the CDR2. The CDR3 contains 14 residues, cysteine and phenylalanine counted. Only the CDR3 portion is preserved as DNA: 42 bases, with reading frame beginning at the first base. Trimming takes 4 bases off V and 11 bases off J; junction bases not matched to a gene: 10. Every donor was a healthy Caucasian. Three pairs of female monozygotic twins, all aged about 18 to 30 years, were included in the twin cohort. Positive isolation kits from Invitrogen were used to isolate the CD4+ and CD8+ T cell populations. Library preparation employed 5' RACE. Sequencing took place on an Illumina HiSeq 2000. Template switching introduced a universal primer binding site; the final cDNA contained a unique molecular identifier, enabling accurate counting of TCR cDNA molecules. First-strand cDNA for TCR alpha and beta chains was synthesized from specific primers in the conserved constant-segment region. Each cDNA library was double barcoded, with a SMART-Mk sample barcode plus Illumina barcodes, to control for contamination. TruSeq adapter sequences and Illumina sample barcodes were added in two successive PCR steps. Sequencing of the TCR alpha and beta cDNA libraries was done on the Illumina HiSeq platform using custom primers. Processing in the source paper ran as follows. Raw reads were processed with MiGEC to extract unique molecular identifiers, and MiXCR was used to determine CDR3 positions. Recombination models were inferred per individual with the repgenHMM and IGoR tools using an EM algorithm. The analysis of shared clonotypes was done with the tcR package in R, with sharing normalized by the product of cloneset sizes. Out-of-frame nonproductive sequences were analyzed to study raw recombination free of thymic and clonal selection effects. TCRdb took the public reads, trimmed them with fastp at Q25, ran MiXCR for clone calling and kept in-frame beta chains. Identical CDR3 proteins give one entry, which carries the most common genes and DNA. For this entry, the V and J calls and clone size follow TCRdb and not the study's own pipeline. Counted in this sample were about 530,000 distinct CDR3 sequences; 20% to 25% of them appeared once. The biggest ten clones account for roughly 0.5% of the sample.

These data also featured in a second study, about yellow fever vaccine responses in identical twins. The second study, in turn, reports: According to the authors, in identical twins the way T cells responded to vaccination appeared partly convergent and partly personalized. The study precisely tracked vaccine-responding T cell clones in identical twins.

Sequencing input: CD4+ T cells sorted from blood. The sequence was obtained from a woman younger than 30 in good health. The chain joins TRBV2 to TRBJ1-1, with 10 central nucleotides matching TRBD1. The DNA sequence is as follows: TGTGCCAGCAGTGTTATCGGGACAGGGGCGTTTGCTTTCTTT. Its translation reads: CASSVIGTGAFAFF.